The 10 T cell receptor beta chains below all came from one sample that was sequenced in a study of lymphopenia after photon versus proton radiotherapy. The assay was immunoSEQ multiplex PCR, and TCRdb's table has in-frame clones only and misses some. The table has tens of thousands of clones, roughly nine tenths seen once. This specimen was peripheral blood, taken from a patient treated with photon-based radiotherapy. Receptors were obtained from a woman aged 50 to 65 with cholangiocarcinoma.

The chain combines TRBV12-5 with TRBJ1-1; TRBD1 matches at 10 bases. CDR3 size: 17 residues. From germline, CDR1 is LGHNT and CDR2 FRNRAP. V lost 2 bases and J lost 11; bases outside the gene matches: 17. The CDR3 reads CASGLPWPGTGASGAFF. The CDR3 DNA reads TGTGCTAGTGGTTTGCCCTGGCCCGGGACAGGGGCCTCGGGGGCTTTCTTT.

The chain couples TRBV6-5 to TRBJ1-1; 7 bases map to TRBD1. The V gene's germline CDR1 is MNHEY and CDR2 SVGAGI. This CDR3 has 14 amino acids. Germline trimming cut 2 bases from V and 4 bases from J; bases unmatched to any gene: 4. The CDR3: CASSYRNRGTEAFF. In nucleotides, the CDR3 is TGTGCCAGCAGTTACAGAAACAGGGGCACTGAAGCTTTCTTT.

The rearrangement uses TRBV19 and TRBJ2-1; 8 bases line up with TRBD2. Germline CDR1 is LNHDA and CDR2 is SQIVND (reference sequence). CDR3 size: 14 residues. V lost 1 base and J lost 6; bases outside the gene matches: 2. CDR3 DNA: TGTGCCAGTAGTATAGCGGGGGGGATCAATGAGCAGTTCTTC. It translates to CASSIAGGINEQFF.

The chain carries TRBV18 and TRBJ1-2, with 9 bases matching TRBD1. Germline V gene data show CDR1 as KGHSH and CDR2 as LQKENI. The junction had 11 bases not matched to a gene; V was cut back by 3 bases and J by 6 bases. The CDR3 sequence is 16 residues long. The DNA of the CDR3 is TGTGCCAGCTCACCTCGCCCGGACAGGGGAGGCGATGGCTACACCTTC. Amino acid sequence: CASSPRPDRGGDGYTF.

The CDR3, as DNA: TGTGCCAGCAGCTTCTGGGACGGGGAAAATGAGCAGTTCTTC. Translation: CASSFWDGENEQFF. The V and J genes are TRBV4-2 and TRBJ2-1, with D tentatively TRBD1 or TRBD2 (5 bases each). Trimming removed 5 bases at V and 7 bases at J, with 15 bases between. The CDR3 covers 14 residues. Germline CDR1 is LGHNA and CDR2 is YNFKEQ.

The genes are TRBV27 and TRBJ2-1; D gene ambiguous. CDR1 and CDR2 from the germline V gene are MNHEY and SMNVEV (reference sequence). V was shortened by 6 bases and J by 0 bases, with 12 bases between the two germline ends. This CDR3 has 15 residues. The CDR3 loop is CASRVDGSSYNEQFF. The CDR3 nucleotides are TGTGCCAGCAGGGTCGACGGTAGCTCCTACAATGAGCAGTTCTTC.

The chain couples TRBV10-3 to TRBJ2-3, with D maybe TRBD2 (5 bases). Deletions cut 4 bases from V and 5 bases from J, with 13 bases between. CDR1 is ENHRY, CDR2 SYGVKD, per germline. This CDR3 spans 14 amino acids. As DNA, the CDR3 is TGTGCCATCAGTGCTGAGGGCGCGGGAGATACGCAGTATTTT. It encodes CAISAEGAGDTQYF.

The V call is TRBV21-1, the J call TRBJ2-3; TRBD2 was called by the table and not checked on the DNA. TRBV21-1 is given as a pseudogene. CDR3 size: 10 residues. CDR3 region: CASTGDTQYF. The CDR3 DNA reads TGTGCCAGCACGGGAGATACGCAGTATTTT.

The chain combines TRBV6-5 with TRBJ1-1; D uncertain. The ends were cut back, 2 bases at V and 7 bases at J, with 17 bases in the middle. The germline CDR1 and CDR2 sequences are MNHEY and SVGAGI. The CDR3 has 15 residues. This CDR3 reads CASSYGGVNNNEAFF. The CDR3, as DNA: TGTGCCAGCAGTTACGGTGGGGTTAACAATAATGAAGCTTTCTTT.

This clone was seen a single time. CDR3 sequence (DNA): TGTGCCAGCAGCTTACCGGGACAGGTTTCCTCGCAGTTCTTC. Encoded protein: CASSLPGQVSSQFF. The rearrangement links TRBV7-2 to TRBJ2-1; 8 bases map to TRBD1. J lost 12 bases, V lost 2 bases, and 9 bases had no gene match. The CDR3 is 14 amino acids. The germline V gene has CDR1 SGHTA and CDR2 FQGNSA.